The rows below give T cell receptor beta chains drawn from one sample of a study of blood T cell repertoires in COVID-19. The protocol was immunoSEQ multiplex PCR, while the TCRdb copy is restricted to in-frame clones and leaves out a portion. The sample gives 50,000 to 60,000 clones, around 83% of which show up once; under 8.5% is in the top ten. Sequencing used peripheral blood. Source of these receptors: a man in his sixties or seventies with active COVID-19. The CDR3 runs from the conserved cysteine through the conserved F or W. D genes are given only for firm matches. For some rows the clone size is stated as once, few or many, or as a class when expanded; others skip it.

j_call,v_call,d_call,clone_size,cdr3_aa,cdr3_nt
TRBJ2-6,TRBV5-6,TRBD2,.,CASSSIFSGGYSGANVLTF,TGTGCCAGCAGCTCCATATTTAGCGGGGGGTACTCTGGGGCCAACGTCCTGACTTTC
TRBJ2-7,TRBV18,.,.,CASSPGDSYEQYF,TGTGCCAGCTCACCGGGTGACAGCTACGAGCAGTACTTC
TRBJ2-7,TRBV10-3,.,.,CAIGWTGRVEQYF,TGTGCCATCGGTTGGACAGGGAGGGTCGAGCAGTACTTC
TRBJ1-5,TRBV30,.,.,CAWSFVSGISGQPQHF,TGTGCCTGGAGTTTTGTGTCAGGGATCTCCGGTCAGCCCCAGCATTTT
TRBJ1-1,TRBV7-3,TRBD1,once,CASSTGGTTEAFF,TGTGCCAGCAGCACAGGGGGCACGACTGAAGCTTTCTTT
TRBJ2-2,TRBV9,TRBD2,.,CASRGLAGANTGELFF,TGTGCCAGCAGAGGGCTAGCGGGGGCGAACACCGGGGAGCTGTTTTTT
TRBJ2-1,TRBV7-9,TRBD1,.,CASSFGRDRVYNEQFF,TGTGCCAGCAGCTTTGGGCGGGACAGGGTCTACAATGAGCAGTTCTTC
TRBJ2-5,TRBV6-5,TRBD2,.,CASTSSGEETQYF,TGTGCCAGCACCTCTAGCGGGGAAGAGACCCAGTACTTC
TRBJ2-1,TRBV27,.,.,CASSRGTGNPYNEQFF,TGTGCCAGCAGCCGGGGGACGGGGAACCCATACAATGAGCAGTTCTTC
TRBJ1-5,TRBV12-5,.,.,CASAPPGYHNQPQHF,TGTGCTAGTGCCCCCCCAGGGTACCACAATCAGCCCCAGCATTTT
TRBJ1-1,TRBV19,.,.,CASRHRVDTEAFF,TGTGCCAGTAGACACAGGGTGGACACTGAAGCTTTCTTT
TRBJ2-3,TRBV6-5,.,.,CASGRFSTDTQYF,TGTGCCAGCGGCAGGTTTAGCACAGATACGCAGTATTTT
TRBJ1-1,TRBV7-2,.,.,CASSVWAGMNTEAFF,TGTGCCAGCAGCGTATGGGCAGGGATGAACACTGAAGCTTTCTTT
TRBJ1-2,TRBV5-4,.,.,CASSPFRTSAYGYTF,TGTGCCAGCAGCCCCTTCAGGACTTCTGCGTATGGCTACACCTTC
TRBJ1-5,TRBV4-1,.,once,CASSQPNQPQHF,TGCGCCAGCAGCCAACCGAATCAGCCCCAGCATTTT
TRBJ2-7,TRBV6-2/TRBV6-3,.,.,CASSPLLPDSYSYEQYF,TGTGCCAGCAGTCCCCTTCTACCGGACAGCTACTCCTACGAGCAGTACTTC
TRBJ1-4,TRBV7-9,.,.,CASSSLTGVATNEKLFF,TGTGCCAGCAGCTCCCTGACGGGGGTTGCAACTAATGAAAAACTGTTTTTT
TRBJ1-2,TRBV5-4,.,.,CASSLRRNLANYGYTF,TGTGCCAGCAGCTTGCGCAGGAACCTGGCGAACTATGGCTACACCTTC
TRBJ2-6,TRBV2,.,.,CASSEIGGDGANVLTF,TGTGCCAGCAGTGAAATAGGGGGGGACGGGGCCAACGTCCTGACTTTC
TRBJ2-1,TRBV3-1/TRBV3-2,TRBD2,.,CASSQEGGGAYNEQFF,TGTGCCAGCAGCCAAGAGGGCGGGGGGGCTTACAATGAGCAGTTCTTC
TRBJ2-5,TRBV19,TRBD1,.,CASSETGQGARGTQYF,TGTGCCAGTAGTGAGACGGGACAGGGGGCCCGAGGGACCCAGTACTTC
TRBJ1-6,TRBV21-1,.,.,CASSKGQGAGRYNSPLHF,TGTGCCAGCAGCAAGGGACAGGGGGCAGGTCGCTATAATTCACCCCTCCACTTT
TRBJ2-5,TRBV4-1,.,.,CASSLGGARETQYF,TGCGCCAGCAGCCTGGGTGGGGCTAGAGAGACCCAGTACTTC
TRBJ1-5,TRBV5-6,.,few,CASSLARQAEGNQPQHF,TGTGCCAGCAGCTTGGCCCGACAGGCCGAGGGCAATCAGCCCCAGCATTTT
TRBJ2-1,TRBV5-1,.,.,CASSLGATGNEQFF,TGCGCCAGCAGCTTGGGGGCGACAGGTAATGAGCAGTTCTTC
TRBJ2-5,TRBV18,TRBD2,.,CASSPPTSGEETQYF,TGTGCCAGCTCACCACCGACTAGCGGGGAGGAGACCCAGTACTTC
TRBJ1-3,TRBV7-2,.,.,CASSSQTGVIGNTIYF,TGTGCCAGCAGCTCTCAGACAGGCGTGATAGGAAACACCATATATTTT
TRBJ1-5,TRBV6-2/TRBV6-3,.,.,CASSDHLGLSLQPQHF,TGTGCCAGCAGTGACCACTTGGGACTGTCCCTTCAGCCCCAGCATTTT
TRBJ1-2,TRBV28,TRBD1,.,CASRLDRIPYGYTF,TGTGCCAGCAGGCTGGACAGGATCCCCTATGGCTACACCTTC
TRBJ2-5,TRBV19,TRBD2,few,CASSLIAGGETQYF,TGTGCCAGTAGTTTGATCGCGGGGGGAGAGACCCAGTACTTC
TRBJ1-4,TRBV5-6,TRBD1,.,CASSLVSDRENEKLFF,TGTGCCAGCAGCTTGGTATCCGACAGGGAGAATGAAAAACTGTTTTTT
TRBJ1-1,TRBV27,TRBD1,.,CASSLTGGDTEAFF,TGTGCCAGCAGCCTGACAGGGGGGGACACTGAAGCTTTCTTT
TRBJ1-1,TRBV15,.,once,CATSLRGGALEAFF,TGTGCCACCAGCTTGCGTGGGGGGGCCTTAGAAGCTTTCTTT
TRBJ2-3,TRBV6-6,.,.,CASSYRHTDTQYF,TGTGCCAGCAGTTACCGACACACAGATACGCAGTATTTT
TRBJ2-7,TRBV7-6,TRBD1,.,CASSPRPKSGTGGLNEQYF,TGTGCCAGCAGCCCCCGACCAAAATCCGGGACAGGGGGCTTGAACGAGCAGTACTTC
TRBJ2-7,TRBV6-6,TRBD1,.,CASSSPLGQVSYEQYF,TGTGCCAGCAGTTCCCCCTTGGGACAGGTCTCCTACGAGCAGTACTTC
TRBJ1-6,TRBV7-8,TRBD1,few,CASSSRDSPNSPLHF,TGTGCCAGCAGCTCGCGGGACAGCCCTAATTCACCCCTCCACTTT
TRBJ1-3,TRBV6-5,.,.,CASSYSPVSGNTIYF,TGTGCCAGCAGTTACTCGCCGGTCTCTGGAAACACCATATATTTT
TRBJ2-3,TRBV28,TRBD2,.,CASSLSARVKRGVFRDTQYF,TGTGCCAGCAGTTTATCAGCCAGGGTGAAGCGGGGGGTCTTTCGGGATACGCAGTATTTT
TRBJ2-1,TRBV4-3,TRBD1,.,CASSQEEDRYNEQFF,TGCGCCAGCAGCCAAGAAGAGGACAGGTACAATGAGCAGTTCTTC
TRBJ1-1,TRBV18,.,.,CASSPLGIRGTEAFF,TGTGCCAGCTCACCACTGGGAATCCGGGGAACTGAAGCTTTCTTT
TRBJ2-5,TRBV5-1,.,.,CASSSGAAQETQYF,TGCGCCAGCAGCTCAGGGGCGGCTCAAGAGACCCAGTACTTC
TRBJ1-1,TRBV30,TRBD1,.,CAWRVPPRRGHRTFF,TGTGCCTGGAGGGTTCCCCCTCGCAGGGGGCATCGAACTTTCTTT
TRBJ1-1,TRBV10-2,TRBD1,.,CASSESGQGAEAFF,TGCGCCAGCAGTGAGTCAGGACAGGGGGCGGAAGCTTTCTTT
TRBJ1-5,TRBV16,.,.,CASTQGRGPQPQHF,TGTGCCAGCACCCAAGGGAGGGGACCCCAGCCCCAGCATTTT
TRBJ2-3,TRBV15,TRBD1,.,CATSRGAGTGPTDTQYF,TGTGCCACCAGCAGAGGAGCCGGGACAGGACCCACAGATACGCAGTATTTT
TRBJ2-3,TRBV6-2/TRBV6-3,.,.,CASSYSARGESLNTQYF,TGTGCCAGCAGTTACTCGGCCCGCGGGGAATCTTTAAATACGCAGTATTTT
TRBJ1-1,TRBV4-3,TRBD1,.,CASSSGQGMNTEAFF,TGCGCCAGCAGCTCGGGACAGGGGATGAACACTGAAGCTTTCTTT
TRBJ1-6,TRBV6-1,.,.,CASSEALVRQWNSPLHF,TGTGCCAGCAGTGAAGCGCTAGTCCGACAGTGGAATTCACCCCTCCACTTT
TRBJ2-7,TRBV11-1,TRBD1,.,CASSLEGTGYEQYF,TGTGCCAGCAGCTTAGAGGGGACAGGCTACGAGCAGTACTTC
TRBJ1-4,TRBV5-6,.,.,CASSPNAGEGKLFF,TGTGCCAGCAGCCCAAATGCGGGGGAAGGAAAACTGTTTTTT
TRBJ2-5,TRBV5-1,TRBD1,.,CASSEWGQFQETQYF,TGCGCCAGCAGCGAATGGGGACAGTTCCAAGAGACCCAGTACTTC
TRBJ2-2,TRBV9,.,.,CASTGLMNTGELFF,TGTGCCAGCACTGGACTGATGAACACCGGGGAGCTGTTTTTT